This TCR beta chain was identified during a study of PD-L1 blockade in urothelial cancer. Turning to the study itself: Blood analysis occurred 3 weeks (second dose) and 6 weeks after treatment start. Median blood clonality was roughly 0.074, with 86,000 or so unique TCRs. Findings and caveats of the study: Tumor-associated clones in the blood of durable-benefit patients grew more at 3 weeks.

Time point denoted: pretreatment peripheral blood. Concerning this clone: The antigen is not known.

The CDR3 runs 14 residues. The junction had 5 bases not matched to a gene; V was cut back by 3 bases and J by 8 bases. The germline V gene encodes CDR1 MNHNS and CDR2 SASEGT. Profiling relied on immunoSEQ multiplex PCR, and the TCRdb table lists in-frame clones only, not all of them. The sample consists of over 75,000 clones, about 85% of them appearing once. The specimen comprised PBMCs, sampled around atezolizumab (anti-PD-L1) treatment. The rearrangement links TRBV6-1 to TRBJ1-3; TRBD1 aligns across 9 bases. The receptor was isolated from a man aged 55 to 70 with urothelial cancer. The DNA of the CDR3 is TGTGCCAGCAGTGAGGGACAGGGAGTACACACCATATATTTT. Translation gives CASSEGQGVHTIYF.